The 29 T cell receptor beta chains given below trace back to one sample, sequenced in a study of a mutant IDH1 vaccine in newly diagnosed glioma. The time point is: week 35, safety follow-up. In the vaccine, a single dose held 300 ug of the mutant IDH1 20-mer peptide, along with topical imiquimod. TCRdb's table, derived via immunoSEQ multiplex PCR, lists solely in-frame clones and lacks some. Among more than 55,000 clones listed, roughly 84% were seen once. No antigen is known for these receptors. This material consisted of PBMCs, taken from a glioma patient whose treatment included an IDH1 peptide vaccine. The source of these receptors is a man aged 30 to 45 with glioma.

In this sample, this clone turned up once. The chain carries TRBV5-5 and TRBJ2-2, with D perhaps TRBD1 (6 bases). The CDR3 loop spans 13 amino acids. Per germline, CDR1 SGHKS and CDR2 YYEKEE (reference sequence). Between the trimmed V and J ends, which lost 4 bases and 8 bases, there was a span of 12 bases. The CDR3 is CASSPRGPGELFF. The CDR3 DNA follows: TGTGCCAGCAGCCCCAGGGGCCCGGGGGAGCTGTTTTTT. Full variable domain (missing parts from reference TRBV5-5 and TRBJ2-2): DAGVTQSPTHLIKTRGQQVTLRCSPISGHKSVSWYQQVLGQGPQFIFQYYEKEERGRGNFPDRFSARQFPNYSSELNVNALLLGDSALYLCASSPRGPGELFFGEGSRLTVL.

The CDR3 loop reads CSAHEGRETQYF. The CDR3 coding sequence is TGCAGTGCTCATGAGGGTCGGGAGACCCAGTACTTC. The V gene is TRBV29-1, the J gene TRBJ2-5; maybe TRBD2 (5 bases). The V gene's germline CDR1 is SQVTM and CDR2 ANQGSEA. There are 12 residues in the CDR3.

The rearrangement uses TRBV7-9 and TRBJ1-3; 9 bases align to TRBD1. Per the germline V gene, CDR1 is SEHNR and CDR2 is FQNEAQ (reference sequence). Trimming cost V 5 bases and J 3 bases; bases outside gene matches: 11. The CDR3 is made up of 17 amino acids. CDR3 sequence (DNA): TGTGCCAGCAGCCTGACCGCCACAGGGGGCCGTGGAAACACCATATATTTT. Its protein product is CASSLTATGGRGNTIYF.

The chain uses TRBV4-1 and TRBJ2-7; 9 bases are shared with TRBD1. The CDR3 contains 16 residues. Looked up from germline, CDR1 is MGHRA and CDR2 is YSYEKL. After removal of 1 base from V and 4 bases from J, the junction contained 8 bases not matched to a gene. The CDR3 DNA follows: TGCGCCAGCAGCCAAGTGCCCGGGACAGGGATTTACGAGCAGTACTTC. Encoded protein: CASSQVPGTGIYEQYF.

The table lists this clone with a few counts. V gene TRBV10-1 combines with J gene TRBJ1-2; no firm D call. The germline V gene has CDR1 WNHNN and CDR2 SYGVQD (reference sequence). V gave up 6 bases and J gave up 3 bases, with 11 bases separating them. This CDR3 contains 13 residues. Written as DNA, the CDR3 is TGCGCCAGCAGCTTTACAGCGGACTATGGCTACACCTTC. Protein: CASSFTADYGYTF.

The J gene is TRBJ2-1, the V gene TRBV5-1, with D perhaps matching TRBD1 (6 bases). Germline V gene sequence: CDR1 SGHRS, CDR2 YFSETQ. This CDR3 comprises 12 residues. Trimming took off 4 bases at V and 9 bases at J, with 11 bases between the two ends. DNA for the CDR3: TGCGCCAGCAGCAAAGGACAGACTGAGCAGTTCTTC. It translates to CASSKGQTEQFF.

This rearrangement joins TRBV4-2 to TRBJ1-1; 7 nucleotides match TRBD1. The CDR3 length is 15 residues. Germline-derived CDR1 and CDR2 are LGHNA and YNFKEQ. With 10 bases clipped from V and 4 bases from J, the junction kept 15 bases outside the gene matches. CDR3 bases: TGTGCCACCAAATCACCCGACAGGGAGGGCACTGAAGCTTTCTTT. Translating it yields CATKSPDREGTEAFF.

The chain couples TRBV5-1 to TRBJ1-4; no reliable D call. Per the germline V gene, CDR1 is SGHRS and CDR2 is YFSETQ. The V and J ends lost 0 bases and 9 bases respectively, with 18 bases between them. This CDR3 spans 16 amino acids. For the CDR3, the DNA is TGCGCCAGCAGCTTGGTTGGACTCGCCTCTGGGAAAAAACTGTTTTTT. Translation gives CASSLVGLASGKKLFF. The entire variable domain, with the rest obtained from reference TRBV5-1 and TRBJ1-4, is as follows: KAGVTQTPRYLIKTRGQQVTLSCSPISGHRSVSWYQQTPGQGLQFLFEYFSETQRNKGNFPGRFSGRQFSNSRSEMNVSTLELGDSALYLCASSLVGLASGKKLFFGSGTQLSVL.

The chain links TRBV7-9 to TRBJ2-2; no clear D. The CDR3 runs 13 residues. V was clipped by 1 base and J by 7 bases, with 7 bases between them. The germline V gene has CDR1 SEHNR and CDR2 FQNEAQ (reference sequence). The CDR3 nucleotides read TGTGCCAGCAGCTTAGTGGCGAACGGGGAGCTGTTTTTT. This encodes CASSLVANGELFF.

The chain combines TRBV5-1 with TRBJ2-3; D possibly corresponds to TRBD1 (5 bases). The CDR3 consists of 15 residues. V shed 4 bases and J shed 2 bases, with 14 bases lying between them. CDR1 and CDR2 (germline): SGHRS, YFSETQ. CDR3 sequence: CASSRLLDNTDTQYF. CDR3 DNA sequence: TGCGCCAGCAGCCGTTTGTTGGACAACACAGATACGCAGTATTTT.

The CDR3 protein is CASSLEGTSGGEQFF. DNA of the CDR3: TGCGCCAGCAGCTTGGAAGGGACTAGCGGGGGTGAGCAGTTCTTC. The chain employs TRBV5-1 and TRBJ2-1; TRBD2 matches at 14 bases. This CDR3 region has 15 residues. Trimming cost V 0 bases and J 9 bases; bases outside gene matches: 2. Germline values: CDR1 SGHRS, CDR2 YFSETQ.

The chain links TRBV9 to TRBJ2-1; D may be TRBD1 or TRBD2 (5 bases each). CDR1 is SGDLS, CDR2 YYNGEE, per germline. The CDR3 consists of 15 residues. V lost 4 bases to trimming and J lost 10 bases, with 21 bases between them. CDR3 bases: TGTGCCAGCAGCACCCGACGGGACCCCGCTAGGGAGCAGTTCTTC. This encodes CASSTRRDPAREQFF.

The DNA of the CDR3 is TGCGCCAGCAGCTTGGAGGGGGCCCTTAATGAAAAACTGTTTTTT. It is translated as CASSLEGALNEKLFF. The gene calls are TRBV5-1 and TRBJ1-4, with 7 bases fitting TRBD1. The CDR3 loop spans 15 amino acids. Trimming removed 0 bases from V and 4 bases from J; junction bases left unmatched: 3. Germline lookup yields CDR1 SGHRS and CDR2 YFSETQ.

V and J are TRBV5-6 and TRBJ1-3; 7 bases are a match to TRBD1. Germline V gene sequence: CDR1 SGHDT, CDR2 YYEEEE. Trimming cost V 6 bases and J 0 bases; bases outside gene matches: 6. The CDR3 has 15 residues. The CDR3: CASTPGTASGNTIYF. As DNA, the CDR3 is TGTGCCAGCACCCCCGGGACAGCCTCTGGAAACACCATATATTTT.

The J gene is TRBJ2-5, the V gene TRBV5-1; D is undetermined. The CDR3 is made up of 12 amino acids. V was trimmed by 0 bases and J by 13 bases, leaving 13 bases between them. Germline V gene sequence: CDR1 SGHRS, CDR2 YFSETQ. The chain's CDR3 is CASSLGRGIWYF. CDR3 DNA: TGCGCCAGCAGCTTGGGGAGAGGCATATGGTACTTC.

The V gene is TRBV30, the J gene TRBJ1-1; 11 positions agree with TRBD1. The CDR3 length is 14 residues. The V segment lost 2 bases and the J segment 5 bases; nucleotides outside the gene matches: 4. Germline V CDR1 and CDR2: GTSNPN, SVGIG (reference sequence). DNA for the CDR3: TGTGCCTGGAGTTTGGACAGGGGGCGGACTGAAGCTTTCTTT. Protein sequence: CAWSLDRGRTEAFF. Drawing the rest from reference TRBV30 and TRBJ1-1, the complete variable domain is SQTIHQWPATLVQPVGSPLSLECTVEGTSNPNLYWYRQAAGRGLQLLFYSVGIGQISSEVPQNLSASRPQDRQFILSSKKLLLSDSGFYLCAWSLDRGRTEAFFGQGTRLTVV.

The chain employs TRBV15 and TRBJ2-2; 7 nucleotides match TRBD1. There are 15 residues in the CDR3. V trimming: 0 bases; J trimming: 3 bases; junction bases outside the gene matches: 1. Germline lookup yields CDR1 LNHNV and CDR2 YYDKDF (reference sequence). The CDR3 DNA sequence: TGTGCCACCAGCAGAGAGGGACAGTACACCGGGGAGCTGTTTTTT. As protein: CATSREGQYTGELFF.

The rearrangement joins TRBV30 to TRBJ1-5; TRBD1 is a possible D gene (6 bases). This CDR3 is 14 amino acids long. Per the germline V gene, CDR1 is GTSNPN and CDR2 is SVGIG (reference sequence). V was clipped by 0 bases and J by 1 base, with 7 bases between them. The DNA for the CDR3 is TGTGCCTGGAGTGTCGGACAGAGCAATCAGCCCCAGCATTTT. This gives the protein CAWSVGQSNQPQHF.

The CDR3 reads CASSRDRGQVNTEAFF. The CDR3, as DNA: TGTGCCAGCAGCCGGGACAGGGGGCAAGTGAACACTGAAGCTTTCTTT. The rearrangement joins TRBV9 to TRBJ1-1, with 12 bases aligning to TRBD1. Germline CDR1 and CDR2: SGDLS and YYNGEE. The V segment lost 4 bases and the J segment 0 bases; nucleotides outside the gene matches: 4. The CDR3 loop spans 16 amino acids.

The J gene is TRBJ1-1, the V gene TRBV10-2, with D uncertain. V dropped 0 bases and J dropped 5 bases, with 7 bases sitting between them. CDR1 is WSHSY, CDR2 SAAADI, per germline. The CDR3 totals 13 residues. For the CDR3, the DNA is TGCGCCAGCAGTGAGTCGTCCGGAACTGAAGCTTTCTTT. Translating it yields CASSESSGTEAFF.

The gene calls are TRBV18 and TRBJ2-6; the match to TRBD1 covers 10 bases. V shed 3 bases and J 0 bases; nucleotides not matched to a gene: 5. The germline gives CDR1 KGHSH, CDR2 LQKENI. CDR3 length: 18 residues. The CDR3 reads CASSPTRQGASGANVLTF. CDR3 DNA sequence: TGTGCCAGCTCACCTACTCGACAGGGGGCCTCTGGGGCCAACGTCCTGACTTTC.

The rearrangement joins TRBV27 to TRBJ1-1; 7 bases map to TRBD1. Germline CDR1 reads MNHEY; CDR2 reads SMNVEV (reference sequence). This CDR3 is 14 amino acids long. Trimming at V came to 4 bases and at J to 3 bases, leaving 5 bases not matched to a gene. CDR3 loop: CASSSQGIHTEAFF. The CDR3 DNA reads as TGTGCCAGCAGTTCACAGGGGATACACACTGAAGCTTTCTTT.

The rearrangement links TRBV18 to TRBJ1-5; possible D gene TRBD1, 6 bases. The ends were cut back, 4 bases at V and 0 bases at J, with 22 bases in the middle. The CDR3 is made up of 19 amino acids. Germline CDR1 reads KGHSH; CDR2 reads LQKENI. The CDR3 loop is CASSQDRLGHPYSNQPQHF. In DNA, the CDR3 is TGTGCCAGCTCACAAGACAGGCTGGGGCATCCATATAGCAATCAGCCCCAGCATTTT.

The rearrangement links TRBV5-6 to TRBJ2-7; perhaps TRBD1 as D (5 bases). Trimming removed 2 bases at V and 6 bases at J, with 12 bases between. CDR3 length: 13 amino acids. The germline V gene has CDR1 SGHDT and CDR2 YYEEEE. For the CDR3, the DNA is TGTGCCAGCAGCTTCTCCAGGGTTCTCGAGCAGTACTTC. This sequence encodes CASSFSRVLEQYF.

V is TRBV9 and J is TRBJ1-1; 9 bases map to TRBD1. Germline V gene lookup returns CDR1 SGDLS and CDR2 YYNGEE. The V and J ends lost 3 bases and 5 bases, in that order; junction bases with no gene match: 14. The CDR3 covers 17 residues. The CDR3 sequence is CASSATGTGLGQTEAFF. CDR3 DNA sequence: TGTGCCAGCAGCGCAACCGGGACAGGGCTAGGGCAGACTGAAGCTTTCTTT. The entire variable domain, with the rest obtained from reference TRBV9 and TRBJ1-1, is as follows: DSGVTQTPKHLITATGQRVTLRCSPRSGDLSVYWYQQSLDQGLQFLIQYYNGEERAKGNILERFSAQQFPDLHSELNLSSLELGDSALYFCASSATGTGLGQTEAFFGQGTRLTVV.

The chain employs TRBV6-1 and TRBJ1-2; tentative D call: TRBD1 (5 bases). Germline CDR1 reads MNHNS; CDR2 reads SASEGT. This CDR3 contains 13 residues. V gave up 6 bases and J gave up 8 bases, with 16 bases separating them. The CDR3 loop is CASSKREGIGYTF. CDR3 nucleotide sequence: TGTGCCAGCAGCAAACGGGAGGGGATCGGCTACACCTTC.

The chain couples TRBV6-4 to TRBJ2-2; D not certain. CDR1 is MRHNA and CDR2 is SNTAGT in the germline V gene. V dropped 2 bases and J dropped 2 bases, with 3 bases sitting between them. CDR3 length equals 13 residues. CDR3 coding DNA: TGTGCCAGCAGTGACAGAAACACCGGGGAGCTGTTTTTT. Protein sequence: CASSDRNTGELFF.

The chain joins TRBV5-8 to TRBJ1-4; 7 bases match TRBD1. Looked up from germline, CDR1 is SGHTS and CDR2 is YDEGEE. This CDR3 contains 15 residues. Unmatched junction bases numbered 5, after V lost 3 bases and J lost 3 bases. DNA for the CDR3: TGTGCCAGCAGCTGGGGGGACAGAGCTAATGAAAAACTGTTTTTT. Amino acids: CASSWGDRANEKLFF.

The J gene is TRBJ1-5, the V gene TRBV10-3; D gene uncertain. Between the trimmed V and J ends, which lost 3 bases and 2 bases, there was a span of 11 bases. Germline lookup yields CDR1 ENHRY and CDR2 SYGVKD. The CDR3 extends over 15 amino acids. The CDR3 sequence: CAISDSQAGNQPQHF. CDR3 bases: TGTGCCATCAGTGATTCGCAGGCGGGCAATCAGCCCCAGCATTTT.